Following are 23 T cell receptor beta chains from one sample sequenced in a study of blood T cell repertoires in COVID-19. TCRdb keeps only in-frame clones here, not all; method: immunoSEQ multiplex PCR. The sample lists about half a million clones, roughly 88% seen once, with roughly 3.2% in the top ten. Sequencing was done on a sample of peripheral blood. The receptors were gathered from a human donor in a cohort sampled during active COVID-19.

This chain connects TRBV4-1 to TRBJ1-1; D gene unclear. The germline V and J ends were trimmed by 0 bases and 4 bases, with 12 bases remaining between them. Per germline, CDR1 MGHRA and CDR2 YSYEKL. The CDR3 contains 15 residues. CDR3 protein: CASSQEVRGGTEAFF. The CDR3 DNA reads TGCGCCAGCAGCCAAGAGGTCCGGGGAGGCACTGAAGCTTTCTTT.

The chain couples TRBV7-3 to TRBJ2-1; weak D call: TRBD2 (5 bases). CDR1 and CDR2 (germline): SGHTA, FQGTGA. V was trimmed by 5 bases and J by 5 bases, leaving 10 bases between them. This CDR3 comprises 13 residues. CDR3 coding DNA: TGTGCCAGCAGCCGGGGAGTGCACAATGAGCAGTTCTTC. Protein sequence: CASSRGVHNEQFF.

This rearrangement joins TRBV6-5 to TRBJ2-1; 7 positions agree with TRBD2. Germline CDR1 is MNHEY and CDR2 is SVGAGI. J was trimmed by 0 bases and V by 7 bases; bases with no gene match: 6. This CDR3 has 15 residues. The CDR3 reads CASNSGVSSYNEQFF. The DNA of the CDR3 is TGTGCCAGCAACAGCGGGGTGAGCTCCTACAATGAGCAGTTCTTC.

The J gene is TRBJ2-3, the V gene TRBV12-3 or TRBV12-4; TRBD2 might be the D (5 bases). With 5 bases removed from V and 7 bases from J, the gap between germline ends came to 13 bases. The CDR3 has 13 amino acids. The CDR3 nucleotides are TGTGCCAGCAGTAATCGAGGGCCAAATACGCAGTATTTT. Protein product: CASSNRGPNTQYF.

This sequence joins TRBV3-1 (or the pseudogene TRBV3-2) and TRBJ1-2, with D possibly being TRBD1 (6 bases). V was clipped by 4 bases and J by 4 bases, with 13 bases between them. Germline CDR1 reads LGHDT; CDR2 reads YNNKEL (reference sequence). This CDR3 spans 14 amino acids. CDR3 in amino acids: CASSPWTASYGYTF. Here the CDR3 DNA reads TGTGCCAGCAGCCCATGGACAGCGAGCTATGGCTACACCTTC.

This clone has a handful of counts. Here the CDR3 DNA reads TGTGCCAGTGACCGGGGGGATGAGCAGTTCTTC. Protein: CASDRGDEQFF. The rearrangement joins TRBV19 to TRBJ2-1, with TRBD2 matching 7 bases. V shed 8 bases, J shed 8 bases, and the junction held 3 bases outside the gene matches. The CDR3 runs to 11 residues. The germline CDR1 and CDR2 sequences are LNHDA and SQIVND (reference sequence).

The J gene is TRBJ2-1, the V gene TRBV9, with 8 bases lining up with TRBD2. The CDR3 spans 14 residues. Germline CDR1 reads SGDLS; CDR2 reads YYNGEE. Losses at the gene ends were 4 bases for V and 4 bases for J; bases not matched to a gene: 4. The CDR3 here is CASSPLAGYNEQFF. CDR3 sequence (DNA): TGTGCCAGCAGCCCTCTAGCGGGTTACAATGAGCAGTTCTTC.

The chain links TRBV10-3 to TRBJ1-4; 7 bases align to TRBD1. The V and J ends lost 2 bases and 6 bases, in that order; junction bases with no gene match: 3. The CDR3 has 14 amino acids. Per germline, CDR1 ENHRY and CDR2 SYGVKD. The CDR3 sequence is CAISEGTEYEKLFF. In DNA form, the CDR3 reads TGTGCCATCAGTGAGGGGACAGAGTATGAAAAACTGTTTTTT.

As concerns this clone: Other DNA sequences in the same sample also yield this CDR3. The rearrangement uses TRBV7-8 and TRBJ1-5; D might be TRBD1 (5 bases). This CDR3 has 14 amino acids. Deletions cut 1 base from V and 6 bases from J, with 10 bases between. Germline values: CDR1 SGHVS, CDR2 FQNEAQ. The CDR3 reads CASSLERGGQPQHF. As DNA, the CDR3 is TGTGCCAGCAGCTTAGAAAGGGGTGGTCAGCCCCAGCATTTT.

The count of this clone is one. CDR3 protein: CAIDSTGRAGNTIYF. The CDR3 DNA sequence: TGTGCCATCGATTCTACGGGAAGGGCTGGAAACACCATATATTTT. V and J are TRBV10-3 and TRBJ1-3; D gene unclear. CDR3 size: 15 residues. Trimming left V 8 bases short and J 2 bases short, with 16 bases between. Per germline, CDR1 ENHRY and CDR2 SYGVKD.

The chain recombines TRBV24-1 with TRBJ2-3; weak D call: TRBD2 (6 bases). The germline V gene has CDR1 KGHDR and CDR2 SFDVKD. The V gene lost 6 bases and the J gene lost 0 bases, with 9 bases spanning the gap. This CDR3 has 14 residues. CDR3 nucleotide sequence: TGTGCCACCAGTCCGGGAGCCAGCACAGATACGCAGTATTTT. The encoded protein is CATSPGASTDTQYF.

The chain couples TRBV3-1 (or the pseudogene TRBV3-2) to TRBJ1-6; 7 bases fit TRBD1. CDR1 and CDR2 (germline): LGHDT, YNNKEL (reference sequence). The ends lost 4 bases at V and 8 bases at J; junction bases unmatched: 5. The length of the CDR3 is 14 residues. The CDR3 DNA follows: TGTGCCAGCAGCCGAGGGGACAGCGATTCACCCCTCCACTTT. Amino acid sequence: CASSRGDSDSPLHF.

The chain employs TRBV7-8 and TRBJ2-7, with D possibly TRBD1 on 6 matching bases. The CDR3 has 15 amino acids. Trimming removed 3 bases at V and 3 bases at J, with 15 bases between. Germline CDR1 and CDR2: SGHVS and FQNEAQ. CDR3 in DNA: TGTGCCAGCAGCTTCACCCGGGACATCGTCTACGAGCAGTACTTC. It encodes CASSFTRDIVYEQYF.

The chain employs TRBV7-3 and TRBJ2-5; 10 bases are shared with TRBD2. Germline CDR1 and CDR2: SGHTA and FQGTGA. With 2 bases clipped from V and 5 bases from J, the junction kept 5 bases outside the gene matches. There are 15 residues in the CDR3. The CDR3 loop is CASSLESGRAETQYF. The CDR3 DNA reads TGTGCCAGCAGCTTAGAGAGCGGGAGGGCTGAGACCCAGTACTTC.

The chain couples TRBV9 to TRBJ1-4; TRBD1 matches 8 bases. The CDR3 length is 15 residues. In germline, CDR1 is SGDLS, CDR2 YYNGEE. Trimming cost V 3 bases and J 7 bases; bases outside gene matches: 8. CDR3 in DNA: TGTGCCAGCAGCGCTAGGACAGGGAATGGTGAAAAACTGTTTTTT. Protein: CASSARTGNGEKLFF.

The V and J genes are TRBV28 and TRBJ1-3, with D perhaps matching TRBD1 (5 bases). Germline V gene data show CDR1 as MDHEN and CDR2 as SYDVKM. The CDR3 is 13 amino acids. The V and J ends lost 7 bases and 4 bases respectively, with 11 bases between them. The CDR3 here is CASIWGVGNTIYF. The CDR3 bases are TGTGCCAGCATATGGGGCGTCGGAAACACCATATATTTT.

The count of this clone is one. The chain links TRBV2 to TRBJ2-2, with TRBD1 matching 12 bases. Germline V gene sequence: CDR1 SNHLY, CDR2 FYNNEI. V gave up 7 bases and J gave up 6 bases; unmatched junction bases: 6. CDR3 length: 15 residues. CDR3 bases: TGTGCCAGCAAATGGGACAGGGGGCTGGCCGGGGAGCTGTTTTTT. This sequence encodes CASKWDRGLAGELFF.

This CDR3 is CASSHAGTYNEQFF. The CDR3 region has the DNA TGTGCCAGCAGCCATGCCGGGACCTACAATGAGCAGTTCTTC. The chain has TRBV14 and TRBJ2-1; perhaps TRBD2 as D (5 bases). V lost 3 bases and J lost 2, with 8 bases in between. The germline V gene has CDR1 SGHDN and CDR2 FVKESK. This CDR3 is built from 14 residues.

This clone was detected only once. The V gene is TRBV6-4, the J gene TRBJ2-1, with D possibly matching TRBD2 (6 bases). Trimming took 2 bases from V and 0 from J, leaving 11 bases between them. The germline CDR1 and CDR2 sequences are MRHNA and SNTAGT. The CDR3 loop spans 16 amino acids. The CDR3 here is CASSDRGGTSYNEQFF. CDR3 coding DNA: TGTGCCAGCAGTGACCGGGGCGGGACCTCCTACAATGAGCAGTTCTTC.

This clone was recorded only once. The V gene is TRBV18, the J gene TRBJ2-1; weak D call: TRBD2 (6 bases). Germline lookup yields CDR1 KGHSH and CDR2 LQKENI. The CDR3 has 15 residues. V lost 3 bases, J lost 5 bases, and 14 bases lay in between. This CDR3 reads CASSPSGSKNNEQFF. The CDR3, as DNA: TGTGCCAGCTCACCCTCCGGGAGCAAGAACAATGAGCAGTTCTTC. The entire variable domain, with the rest obtained from reference TRBV18 and TRBJ2-1, is as follows: NAGVMQNPRHLVRRRGQEARLRCSPMKGHSHVYWYRQLPEEGLKFMVYLQKENIIDESGMPKERFSAEFPKEGPSILRIQQVVRGDSAAYFCASSPSGSKNNEQFFGPGTRLTVL.

The gene calls are TRBV2 and TRBJ2-5, with D unresolved. This CDR3 comprises 14 residues. CDR1 and CDR2 from the germline V gene are SNHLY and FYNNEI. Trimming took 7 bases from V and 2 from J, leaving 14 bases between them. CDR3 DNA: TGTGCCAGCATCCAGTATACCTCGCAAGAGACCCAGTACTTC. As protein: CASIQYTSQETQYF.

V and J are TRBV30 and TRBJ2-2; 7 bases match TRBD2. This CDR3 is 16 amino acids long. Germline assignment: CDR1 GTSNPN and CDR2 SVGIG (reference sequence). Losses at the gene ends were 3 bases for V and 4 bases for J; bases not matched to a gene: 11. The CDR3 is CAWRAPGRELTGELFF. DNA for the CDR3: TGTGCCTGGAGGGCGCCCGGGCGGGAGCTCACCGGGGAGCTGTTTTTT.

The chain recombines TRBV28 with TRBJ1-2, with D possibly TRBD1 on 5 matching bases. V was shortened by 4 bases and J by 0 bases, with 6 bases between the two germline ends. The CDR3 spans 13 residues. Germline CDR1 and CDR2: MDHEN and SYDVKM. The CDR3 nucleotides are TGTGCCAGCAGTTCGACAGCTAACTATGGCTACACCTTC. Protein product: CASSSTANYGYTF.